A single sample is the source of the 16 T cell receptor beta chains below, sequenced in a study of blood T cell repertoires in COVID-19 (dated by TCRdb to about 2020). Library creation used the immunoSEQ multiplex PCR assay. Held by TCRdb, this immuneACCESS table contains in-frame sequences only and omits some clones. Under half of the omission traces to an unresolved V gene where checked; the cause of the rest is unknown. The sample contains approximately 270,000 clones, approximately 86% of them found a single time. Around 1% of the sample goes to the ten largest clones. Sequencing was carried out using peripheral blood. The receptor source for this set is a human donor with COVID-19, enrolled during active disease. The donor label of this sample is uncertain.

The chain is built from TRBV5-1 and TRBJ1-1; 7 nucleotides agree with TRBD1. Germline V gene lookup returns CDR1 SGHRS and CDR2 YFSETQ. Germline trimming cut 2 bases from V and 8 bases from J; bases unmatched to any gene: 6. The CDR3 is 13 residues long. This chain's CDR3 is CASSFIPDREAFF. CDR3 DNA: TGCGCCAGCAGCTTTATTCCGGACAGGGAAGCTTTCTTT.

This rearrangement joins TRBV15 to TRBJ1-4; tentatively, D is TRBD1 (5 bases). V was shortened by 3 bases and J by 4 bases, with 15 bases between the two germline ends. The CDR3 sequence is 16 residues long. CDR1 and CDR2 from the germline V gene are LNHNV and YYDKDF (reference sequence). Written as DNA, the CDR3 is TGTGCCACCAGCAGGTTTTCCAGGGCCATTAATGAAAAACTGTTTTTT. Protein sequence: CATSRFSRAINEKLFF.

The CDR3 DNA reads TGTGCCAGCAGCGTAGGTAGCGGGGGGGCCTACAATGAGCAGTTCTTC. This sequence encodes CASSVGSGGAYNEQFF. The gene calls are TRBV9 and TRBJ2-1, with 11 bases aligning to TRBD2. The CDR3 runs 16 residues. J gave up 2 bases and V 0 bases, and 1 base lay outside the gene matches. CDR1 is SGDLS, CDR2 YYNGEE, per germline.

The chain uses TRBV19 and TRBJ1-1, with 12 bases aligning to TRBD1. This CDR3 comprises 13 residues. The V gene's germline CDR1 is LNHDA and CDR2 SQIVND (reference sequence). J was trimmed by 11 bases and V by 3 bases; bases with no gene match: 4. The CDR3 DNA sequence: TGTGCCAGTAGTATTGGGACAGGGGGCCGCGCTTTCTTT. It codes for CASSIGTGGRAFF.

V and J are TRBV28 and TRBJ2-2; 7 bases fit TRBD2. Germline assignment: CDR1 MDHEN and CDR2 SYDVKM. With 3 bases clipped from V and 4 bases from J, the junction kept 5 bases outside the gene matches. The CDR3 consists of 15 residues. In nucleotides, the CDR3 is TGTGCCAGCAGTTTGGGGGGGAGGCGCACCGGGGAGCTGTTTTTT. This codes for CASSLGGRRTGELFF.

This clone has just one count. The V gene is TRBV5-1, the J gene TRBJ1-4; D not certain. Trimming shortened V by 4 bases and J by 8 bases, and 15 bases separated the two germline ends. This CDR3 contains 14 residues. Germline lookup yields CDR1 SGHRS and CDR2 YFSETQ. CDR3 nucleotides: TGCGCCAGCAGCGGCCGTGCAAATGAAGAAAAACTGTTTTTT. Protein sequence: CASSGRANEEKLFF.

This chain connects TRBV30 to TRBJ2-2; 7 nucleotides agree with TRBD2. CDR3 length: 14 residues. Germline lookup yields CDR1 GTSNPN and CDR2 SVGIG (reference sequence). V dropped 5 bases and J dropped 1; count of bases not matched to a gene: 4. The CDR3 coding sequence is TGTGCCTGGGAGGGAGGGGTGAACACCGGGGAGCTGTTTTTT. Translated: CAWEGGVNTGELFF.

The chain has TRBV19 and TRBJ2-1; TRBD2 aligns across 9 bases. Per germline, CDR1 LNHDA and CDR2 SQIVND (reference sequence). V was clipped by 4 bases and J by 9 bases; unmatched bases: 7. CDR3 length: 14 residues. The CDR3 DNA reads TGTGCCAGTAGTACACCGGGACTAGCCGGTGAGCAGTTCTTC. As protein: CASSTPGLAGEQFF.

DNA for the CDR3: TGTGCCAGCAGCTTTCATGGGCGAACTGAAGCTTTCTTT. Encoded protein: CASSFHGRTEAFF. This sequence joins TRBV7-3 and TRBJ1-1, with D unresolved. The germline V gene encodes CDR1 SGHTA and CDR2 FQGTGA. With 3 bases removed from V and 5 bases from J, the gap between germline ends came to 10 bases. The CDR3 has 13 residues.

This clone was detected once. The V gene is TRBV6-5, the J gene TRBJ1-1, with D perhaps matching TRBD1 (6 bases). Trimming took off 5 bases at V and 0 bases at J, with 13 bases between the two ends. Germline loops: CDR1 MNHEY, CDR2 SVGAGI. The CDR3 has 15 residues. Written as DNA, the CDR3 is TGTGCCAGCAGTCCAGGGGAGGGGATGAACACTGAAGCTTTCTTT. This sequence encodes CASSPGEGMNTEAFF.

The rearrangement links TRBV5-1 to TRBJ1-4, with a possible D match to TRBD1 (5 bases). Trimming left V 2 bases short and J 2 bases short, with 10 bases between. The CDR3 has 15 amino acids. CDR1 SGHRS and CDR2 YFSETQ come from the germline V gene. CDR3 nucleotide sequence: TGCGCCAGCAGCTTTAATGGGGGGACTAATGAAAAACTGTTTTTT. This encodes CASSFNGGTNEKLFF.

The chain links TRBV5-5 to TRBJ1-1, with D maybe TRBD1 (6 bases). The CDR3 runs 17 residues. CDR1 and CDR2 (germline): SGHKS, YYEKEE (reference sequence). V was shortened by 1 base and J by 3 bases, with 19 bases between the two germline ends. This chain's CDR3 is CASSLSGQPRLHTEAFF. For the CDR3, the DNA is TGTGCCAGCAGCTTGTCTGGACAGCCGAGGCTTCACACTGAAGCTTTCTTT.

This clone was counted a single time. This CDR3 reads CASSLELAMNTGELFF. Written as DNA, the CDR3 is TGTGCCAGCAGCTTGGAACTAGCGATGAACACCGGGGAGCTGTTTTTT. This chain joins TRBV5-4 and TRBJ2-2, with TRBD2 matching 7 bases. The trim removed 0 bases at V and 1 base at J, leaving 3 bases unmatched. Germline lookup yields CDR1 SGHNT and CDR2 YYREEE (reference sequence). This CDR3 contains 16 residues. The whole variable domain, remainder taken from reference TRBV5-4 and TRBJ2-2, is ETGVTQSPTHLIKTRGQQVTLRCSSQSGHNTVSWYQQALGQGPQFIFQYYREEENGRGNFPPRFSGLQFPNYSSELNVNALELDDSALYLCASSLELAMNTGELFFGEGSRLTVL.

This chain connects TRBV10-1 to TRBJ2-3, with 7 bases aligning to TRBD1. CDR1 is WNHNN and CDR2 is SYGVQD in the germline V gene (reference sequence). Trimming at V came to 5 bases and at J to 6 bases, leaving 2 bases not matched to a gene. The length of the CDR3 is 12 residues. Here the CDR3 reads CASSRGGDTQYF. In nucleotides, the CDR3 is TGCGCCAGCAGTAGAGGGGGCGATACGCAGTATTTT.

Remarks on this clone: This CDR3 is also generated by other DNA sequences in the sample. The rearrangement uses TRBV18 and TRBJ2-7; D is ambiguous. The V end lost 0 bases, the J end lost 0 bases, and 6 bases lay between the germline ends. The CDR3 has 14 residues. Germline V gene lookup returns CDR1 KGHSH and CDR2 LQKENI. The CDR3 region is CASSPPQVSYEQYF. The CDR3 region has the DNA TGTGCCAGCTCACCACCGCAGGTCTCCTACGAGCAGTACTTC. The full variable domain, rest sourced from reference TRBV18 and TRBJ2-7, is NAGVMQNPRHLVRRRGQEARLRCSPMKGHSHVYWYRQLPEEGLKFMVYLQKENIIDESGMPKERFSAEFPKEGPSILRIQQVVRGDSAAYFCASSPPQVSYEQYFGPGTRLTVT.

The V and J genes are TRBV10-3 and TRBJ1-5, with 7 bases identical to TRBD1. The CDR3 consists of 14 residues. With V trimmed by 5 bases and J by 5 bases, 6 bases remained unmatched. CDR1 ENHRY and CDR2 SYGVKD come from the germline V gene. CDR3 in amino acids: CAISPTGRDQPQHF. As DNA, the CDR3 is TGTGCCATCAGTCCGACAGGGCGGGATCAGCCCCAGCATTTT.